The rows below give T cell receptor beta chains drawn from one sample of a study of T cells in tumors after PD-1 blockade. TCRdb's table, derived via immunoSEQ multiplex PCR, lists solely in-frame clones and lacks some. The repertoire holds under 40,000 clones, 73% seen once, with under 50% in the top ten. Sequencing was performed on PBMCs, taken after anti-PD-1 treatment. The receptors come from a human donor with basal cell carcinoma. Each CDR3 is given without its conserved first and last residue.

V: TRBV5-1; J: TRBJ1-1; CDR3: ASSATGGAKATEAF
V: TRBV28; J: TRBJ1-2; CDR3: ASSPQNGQGAGGYT
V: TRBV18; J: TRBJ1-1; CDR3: ASSSSRAESTEAF
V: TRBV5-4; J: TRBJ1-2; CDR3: ASSPAGNYGYT
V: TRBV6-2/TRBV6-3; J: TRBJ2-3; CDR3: ASSLPDRSTDTQY
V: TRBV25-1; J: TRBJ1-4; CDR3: ASSVPRDRGANEKLF
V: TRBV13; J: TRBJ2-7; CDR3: ASSLGRSYEQY
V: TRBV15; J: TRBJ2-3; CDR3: ATSRGRDIDTQY
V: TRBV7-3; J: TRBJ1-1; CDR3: ASSRRADTEAF
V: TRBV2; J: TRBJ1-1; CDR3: ASSPTRGQTEAF
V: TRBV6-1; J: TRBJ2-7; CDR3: ASSEAGRMGEQY
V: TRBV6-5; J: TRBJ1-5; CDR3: ASRYTGDSNQPQH
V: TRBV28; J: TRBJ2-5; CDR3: ASSLWAGVRRETQY
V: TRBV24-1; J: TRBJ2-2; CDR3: ATSDFMGQGAGRLF
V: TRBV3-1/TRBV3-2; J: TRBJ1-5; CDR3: ASSQDPRTGGSQPQH
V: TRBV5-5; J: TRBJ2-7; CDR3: ASSLEGSGQRDSYEQY
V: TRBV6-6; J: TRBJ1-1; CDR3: ASSPTGQGHTEAF
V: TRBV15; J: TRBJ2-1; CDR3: ATSSVIRAQQF
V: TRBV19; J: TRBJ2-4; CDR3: ASSIVGAGGSKNIQY
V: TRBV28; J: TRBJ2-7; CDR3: ASRSAGTGAYEQY
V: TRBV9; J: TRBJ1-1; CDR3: ASSADSGTVAF
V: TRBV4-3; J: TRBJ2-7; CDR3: ASSQGQGQAY
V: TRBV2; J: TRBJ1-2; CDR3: ASRQGPPYYGYT
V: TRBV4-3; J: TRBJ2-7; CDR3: ASSQDTSSGRSYEQY
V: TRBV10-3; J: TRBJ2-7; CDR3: AISGSYEQY
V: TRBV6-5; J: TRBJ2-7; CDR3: ASPPLGAGSDEQY
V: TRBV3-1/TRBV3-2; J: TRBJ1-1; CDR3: ASAGVTEAF
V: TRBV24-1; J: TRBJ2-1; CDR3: ATSDVGTGERGEQF
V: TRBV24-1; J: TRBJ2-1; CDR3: ATETGGSYNEQF
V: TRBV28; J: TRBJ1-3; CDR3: ASSLRPSGNTIY
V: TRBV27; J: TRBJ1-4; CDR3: ASSDPGRVSNEKLF
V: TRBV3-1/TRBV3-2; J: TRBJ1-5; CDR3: ASSQRWTGLHQPQH
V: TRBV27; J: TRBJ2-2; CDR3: ASSSRTGTGELF
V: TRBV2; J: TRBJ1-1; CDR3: ASRGQGTNTEAF
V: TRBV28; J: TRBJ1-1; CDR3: ASSTGTKNTEAF
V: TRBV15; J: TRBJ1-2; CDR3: ATSRLRRTDGYT
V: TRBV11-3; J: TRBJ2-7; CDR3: ASSLSGISYEQY